The 10 T cell receptor beta chains below were found in one sample sequenced in a study of blood T cell repertoires in COVID-19. Repertoires were generated with immunoSEQ multiplex PCR, while TCRdb's copy carries only in-frame clones and drops some. The data show about 99,000 clones, 84% seen once. Sequenced: peripheral blood. The receptors were gathered from a human donor in a cohort sampled during active or convalescent COVID-19.

The chain links TRBV4-3 to TRBJ1-2, with D possibly TRBD1 on 6 matching bases. Trimming cost V 4 bases and J 1 base, with 22 bases left between them. This CDR3 region has 18 residues. Germline-derived CDR1 and CDR2 are LGHNA and YSLEER. The CDR3 DNA reads TGCGCCAGCAGCCTCGAGATGGGACACGAAACGATTAACTATGGCTACACCTTC. As protein: CASSLEMGHETINYGYTF.

This chain joins TRBV4-1 and TRBJ1-2; 9 bases agree with TRBD1. Germline V lookup: CDR1 MGHRA, CDR2 YSYEKL. Trimming removed 0 bases from V and 8 bases from J; junction bases left unmatched: 7. This CDR3 comprises 15 residues. The CDR3 nucleotides read TGCGCCAGCAGCCAAGATCGGGACAGGGCGGGAGGCTACACCTTC. Translation: CASSQDRDRAGGYTF.

The chain couples TRBV10-1 to TRBJ2-3, with D possibly TRBD2 on 5 matching bases. This CDR3 contains 15 residues. The V end lost 6 bases, the J end lost 4 bases, and 17 bases lay between the germline ends. CDR1 is WNHNN and CDR2 is SYGVQD in the germline V gene (reference sequence). The CDR3 here is CASSRGLQSADTQYF. CDR3 sequence (DNA): TGCGCCAGCAGCCGCGGACTCCAGTCAGCAGATACGCAGTATTTT.

The chain employs TRBV2 and TRBJ2-3, with D perhaps matching TRBD1 (6 bases). The V gene's germline CDR1 is SNHLY and CDR2 FYNNEI. V was trimmed by 6 bases and J by 2 bases, leaving 15 bases between them. The CDR3 length is 15 residues. CDR3 protein: CASSLTGWDTDTQYF. CDR3 nucleotides: TGTGCCAGCAGCCTCACAGGGTGGGACACAGATACGCAGTATTTT.

This clone was detected only a few times. This rearrangement joins TRBV11-1 to TRBJ2-1, with TRBD2 matching over 8 bases. Germline V lookup: CDR1 SGHAT, CDR2 FQDESV (reference sequence). V lost 2 bases and J lost 5; bases outside the gene matches: 5. The CDR3 has 15 residues. CDR3 sequence (DNA): TGTGCCAGCAGCTTACCGGGACTAGTCGACAATGAGCAGTTCTTC. Protein product: CASSLPGLVDNEQFF.

The chain carries TRBV6-5 and TRBJ1-3; D unclear. The CDR3 has 13 residues. In germline, CDR1 is MNHEY, CDR2 SVGAGI. Trimming left V 5 bases short and J 5 bases short, with 10 bases between. DNA for the CDR3: TGTGCCAGCAGTCCGGGAGGGAGAAACACCATATATTTT. Residues: CASSPGGRNTIYF.

V usage is TRBV4-2 and J usage is TRBJ1-5, with D tentatively TRBD1 (5 bases). V dropped 2 bases and J dropped 2 bases, with 13 bases sitting between them. Per the germline V gene, CDR1 is LGHNA and CDR2 is YNFKEQ. This CDR3 is built from 16 residues. The CDR3 DNA follows: TGTGCCAGCAGCCAACTGGGAGGGGAGGGCAATCAGCCCCAGCATTTT. Encoded protein: CASSQLGGEGNQPQHF.

This sequence joins TRBV6-5 and TRBJ1-1; possibly TRBD1 for D (5 bases). The CDR3 runs 15 residues. Germline CDR1 reads MNHEY; CDR2 reads SVGAGI. Trimming pared 4 bases from V and 3 bases from J, leaving 15 bases between. The CDR3 region is CASSSPRGGDTEAFF. CDR3 DNA: TGTGCCAGCAGTTCCCCTCGGGGCGGGGACACTGAAGCTTTCTTT.

The chain joins TRBV5-1 to TRBJ1-2; 7 bases map to TRBD1. This CDR3 comprises 17 residues. Germline V gives CDR1 SGHRS, CDR2 YFSETQ. J gave up 3 bases and V 3 bases, and 14 bases lay outside the gene matches. CDR3 DNA sequence: TGCGCCAGCAGCTCTGGTCCGACAGGGTCGGGGGACTATGGCTACACCTTC. This codes for CASSSGPTGSGDYGYTF. Variable domain in full (rest from reference TRBV5-1 and TRBJ1-2): KAGVTQTPRYLIKTRGQQVTLSCSPISGHRSVSWYQQTPGQGLQFLFEYFSETQRNKGNFPGRFSGRQFSNSRSEMNVSTLELGDSALYLCASSSGPTGSGDYGYTFGSGTRLTVV.

The rearrangement joins TRBV9 to TRBJ1-4; D uncertain. The V gene lost 4 bases and the J gene lost 5 bases, with 15 bases spanning the gap. This CDR3 contains 15 residues. Germline assignment: CDR1 SGDLS and CDR2 YYNGEE. CDR3 nucleotides: TGTGCCAGCAGCCCATCCCAGAAAACCAATGAAAAACTGTTTTTT. Protein product: CASSPSQKTNEKLFF.